This entry features one T cell receptor (beta chain) sequence. The antigen remains unidentified. This CDR3 comprises 14 residues. V was pared by 2 bases and J by 9 bases, with 7 bases of the junction left unmatched. CDR1 is MGHRA, CDR2 YSYEKL, per germline. Extracted RNA was reverse transcribed into cDNA, the sequencing template. The data were produced by immunoSEQ multiplex PCR, yet TCRdb's version contains in-frame clones alone and is incomplete. The sample comprises about 140,000 clones, around 87% of which are singletons, and over 10% rests with the top ten. This sample stems from a study of CD8+ T cells in alopecia areata. The treatment denotes: oral pan-JAK inhibitor, 5-10 mg twice daily. Whole-study findings and limits: Numerous expanded lesional clones remained in scalp and blood during tofacitinib. TCR sharing across patients was less clear than in mice, possibly HLA-related.

Sequencing used CD8+ T cells sorted from blood, obtained at week 4, from a patient treated with tofacitinib. V gene TRBV4-1 combines with J gene TRBJ1-5, with 7 bases identical to TRBD1. The sequence was obtained from a human donor with alopecia areata. CDR3 sequence reads: CASSQNTGDRPQHF. CDR3 in DNA: TGCGCCAGCAGCCAAAATACAGGGGATCGGCCCCAGCATTTT.